These T cell receptor beta chains were read from a single sample in a study of tumor-infiltrating lymphocytes in primary liver carcinoma. TCRdb re-called the multiplex PCR reads through MiXCR, storing one row per CDR3 protein. The sample contains about 180,000 distinct CDR3 sequences, over 45% of which appear only once. Sequencing used peripheral blood. The source of these receptors is a man between 40 and 49 years old with primary liver carcinoma and hepatitis B virus infection. The CDR3 runs from the conserved cysteine through the conserved F or W. D genes are given only for firm matches. Clone size is not always given. Where it is, it says once, few, many or a class for expanded clones.

V gene	J gene	D gene	clone size	CDR3 DNA	CDR3 protein
TRBV12-3/TRBV12-4	TRBJ2-6	TRBD1	-	TGTGCCAGCAGTTCCGGGACAGGGGTGCATGGGGCCAACGTCCTGACTTTC	CASSSGTGVHGANVLTF
TRBV5-1	TRBJ2-1	-	-	TGCGCCAGCAGCTTGGAATTTGGTGAGCAGTTCTTT	CASSLEFGEQFF
TRBV25-1	TRBJ2-1	TRBD1	-	TGTGCCAGCAGTGAATCGGGGGACAGGGGGCTAATTGAGAAGTTCTTC	CASSESGDRGLIEKFF
TRBV11-2	TRBJ1-4	-	-	TGTGACAGCAGCTCTATGTACGGTGCGGTTGCGGAAAAACTGTTTTTT	CDSSSMYGAVAEKLFF
TRBV6-2/TRBV6-3	TRBJ2-1	-	-	TGTGCCAGCAGTTACCCAAAGGCAGAGTCCTACAATGAGCAGTTCTTC	CASSYPKAESYNEQFF
TRBV7-8	TRBJ2-7	TRBD2	few	TGTGCCAGCAGCTTAGCACCAGCGGGACGTACTGGGGCGACCGAGCAGTACTTC	CASSLAPAGRTGATEQYF
TRBV6-2/TRBV6-3	TRBJ1-1	-	few	TGTGCCAGCAGTTACGTGGGGACGGGGGGTGAAGCTTTCTTT	CASSYVGTGGEAFF
TRBV6-5	TRBJ2-2	TRBD2	-	TGTGCCAGCAGCTCGCCTCCGGGACTAGCGGGGCGGCGGGGGGAGCTGTTTTTT	CASSSPPGLAGRRGELFF
TRBV10-3	TRBJ2-7	TRBD1	few	TGTGCCATCAGTGAGGACAGGGCCCTAGAGCAGTACTTC	CAISEDRALEQYF
TRBV10-3	TRBJ2-7	-	-	TGTGCCATCAGTTCTAGGGCACAGTTGGACGAGCAGTACTTC	CAISSRAQLDEQYF
TRBV6-2/TRBV6-3	TRBJ1-2	TRBD1	-	TGTGCCAGCAGTTACGCACAGGGGGGCTACACCTTC	CASSYAQGGYTF
TRBV11-1	TRBJ2-1	-	many	TGTGCCAGCAGCTTAGGAAGAGATCTAAGGGATGAGCAGTTCTTC	CASSLGRDLRDEQFF
TRBV11-2	TRBJ2-2	TRBD1	few	TGTGCCAGCAGACCTCCGGGACAGGGGCCAACCGGGGAGCTGCTTTTT	CASRPPGQGPTGELLF
TRBV29-1	TRBJ2-7	TRBD2	-	TGCAGCGTTCTGGGGACTAGCGGGAGCTCCTACGAGCAGTACTTC	CSVLGTSGSSYEQYF
TRBV30	TRBJ2-1	TRBD2	-	TGTGCCTGGAGTGTGACCGCCCGGGGGGATGAGCAGTTCTTC	CAWSVTARGDEQFF
TRBV11-2	TRBJ2-1	TRBD2	many	TGTGCCAGCAGCTTAGCGCTAGCGGGATTCAATGAGCAGTTCTTC	CASSLALAGFNEQFF
TRBV7-9	TRBJ2-2	-	many	TGTGCCAGCAGCTTAAGACCCGGGGAGCTGTTTTTT	CASSLRPGELFF
TRBV28	TRBJ1-4	-	-	TGTGCCAGCAGTTTATCGAGGGCGTTGGATGAAAAACTGTTTTTT	CASSLSRALDEKLFF
TRBV7-8	TRBJ2-7	-	-	TGTGCCAGCAGCTTAGAGATAAACTCCTACGACCAGTGCTTC	CASSLEINSYDQCF
TRBV11-2	TRBJ2-7	-	-	TGTGTCAGCAGCTTAGATATGGGGTTCTACGAGCAGTATTTC	CVSSLDMGFYEQYF
TRBV5-8	TRBJ2-3	TRBD2	once	TGTGCCAGCAGCTTGGTTCCCGGGGGGGATACGCAGTATTTT	CASSLVPGGDTQYF
TRBV19	TRBJ1-2	-	-	TGTGCCAGCCGGCGGGGGGCGAACCACGGCTACACCTTC	CASRRGANHGYTF
TRBV11-2	TRBJ2-1	-	many	TGTGCCAGCAGCTTGAATTACAATGAGCAGTTCTTC	CASSLNYNEQFF
TRBV5-6	TRBJ2-7	TRBD1	-	TGTGCCAGCAGCTTTTATGTCGGGACAGGGGATTACGAGCAGTACTTC	CASSFYVGTGDYEQYF
TRBV10-3	TRBJ2-1	TRBD2	-	TGTGCCATCAGGGACTCCCAGCGGGAGGGTGAGCAGTTCTTC	CAIRDSQREGEQFF
TRBV5-4	TRBJ1-4	-	once	TGTGCCAGCAGCTTGAGTGGCAGCTCCAATGAAAAACTGTTTTTT	CASSLSGSSNEKLFF
TRBV6-6	TRBJ2-1	TRBD2	few	TGTGCCAGCAGGGGGACTAGCGGGGGAAATGAGCAGTTCTTC	CASRGTSGGNEQFF
TRBV29-1	TRBJ1-1	-	few	TGCAGCGTTGTCACAAAATCTGAAGCTTTCTTT	CSVVTKSEAFF
TRBV10-3	TRBJ1-4	-	-	TGTGCCATCAGAGCCGGGGCAACTAATGAAAAACTGTTTTTT	CAIRAGATNEKLFF
TRBV7-9	TRBJ2-1	-	few	TGTGCCAGCAGCTTTTGGGCAGGGCAGCAGTTCTTC	CASSFWAGQQFF
TRBV4-2	TRBJ1-2	TRBD1	-	TGTGCCAGCAGCCGAAGCGGGACAGAAGATGGCTACACCTTC	CASSRSGTEDGYTF
TRBV6-5	TRBJ2-3	-	-	TGTGCCAGCAGTTACTCGGGCGGTAGCACAGATACGCAGTATTTT	CASSYSGGSTDTQYF
TRBV6-5	TRBJ2-5	-	-	TGTGCCAGCAGGACACGTTACCAAGAGGCCCAGTACTTC	CASRTRYQEAQYF
TRBV24-1	TRBJ2-1	TRBD2	-	TGTGCCACCAGTCAGACTAGCGGGAGGAATTACAATGAGCAGTTCTTC	CATSQTSGRNYNEQFF
TRBV6-2/TRBV6-3	TRBJ2-7	-	-	TGTGCCAGCAGTATAGATCAAATTAAATACGAGCAGTACTTC	CASSIDQIKYEQYF
TRBV6-5	TRBJ1-6	TRBD1	few	TGTGCCAGCAGGCGCGGGACAGTAAATTCACCCCTCCACTTT	CASRRGTVNSPLHF
TRBV6-1	TRBJ1-2	TRBD1	few	TGTGCCAGCAGTTCTAGTCCCGGGACAGGGGGAGGAGGCTACACCTTC	CASSSSPGTGGGGYTF
TRBV11-2	TRBJ2-5	TRBD1	many	TGTGCCAGCAGCTACCAGGGGGAAGAGACCCAGTACTTC	CASSYQGEETQYF
TRBV5-4	TRBJ2-3	-	once	TGTGCCAGCAGCCCGGGGATAACTTACACAGATACGCAGTATTTT	CASSPGITYTDTQYF
TRBV11-2	TRBJ2-1	TRBD1	-	TGTGCCAGCAGCTCAGACAGGGTGGGGAACAATGAGCAGTTCTTC	CASSSDRVGNNEQFF
TRBV11-2	TRBJ2-7	TRBD1	-	TGTGCCAGCAGTTCCCGACAGGGGGGGTTCAAGCAGTACTTC	CASSSRQGGFKQYF
TRBV12-3/TRBV12-4	TRBJ2-7	TRBD1	-	TGTGCCAGCAGTTCCCAGGACAGGGGCGAGCAGTACTTC	CASSSQDRGEQYF
TRBV6-1	TRBJ2-7	-	-	TGTGCCAGCAGTGAAGAGGGGCAGGCCTACGAGCAGTACTTC	CASSEEGQAYEQYF
TRBV12-3/TRBV12-4	TRBJ1-2	-	few	TGTGCCAGCAGTTTGACGGGAAACTGTGGCTACACCTTC	CASSLTGNCGYTF